What follows are 18 T cell receptor beta chains derived from one specimen sequenced in a study of radiotherapy plus CTLA-4 blockade in lung cancer. Assay used: immunoSEQ multiplex PCR; TCRdb lists only in-frame clones, some missing. This sample yields about 45,000 clones, of which almost 65% are seen a single time; approximately 18% belongs to the top ten. Sample: peripheral blood, taken from a patient treated with radiotherapy plus ipilimumab. The receptors were gathered from a human donor with non-small cell lung cancer who had a partial response to radiotherapy plus ipilimumab.

This clone was detected a few times. CDR3 coding DNA: TGTGCCACCAGCAGAGATGTAAAGGGGAGGTTGAGCTCCTACGAGCAGTACTTC. Its translation is CATSRDVKGRLSSYEQYF. V usage is TRBV15 and J usage is TRBJ2-7, with D perhaps matching TRBD2 (6 bases). V shed 0 bases and J shed 0 bases, with 18 bases lying between them. This CDR3 has 18 amino acids. Germline loops: CDR1 LNHNV, CDR2 YYDKDF (reference sequence).

This clone has just one count. The genes are TRBV6-1 and TRBJ1-6; D is unresolved. Between the trimmed V and J ends, which lost 2 bases and 0 bases, there was a span of 17 bases. Germline V gene lookup returns CDR1 MNHNS and CDR2 SASEGT. This CDR3 is 19 amino acids long. The CDR3 protein is CASSERARRRISYNSPLHF. CDR3 in DNA: TGTGCCAGCAGTGAAAGGGCGAGACGGAGGATCTCCTATAATTCACCCCTCCACTTT.

The chain couples TRBV19 to TRBJ2-3, with TRBD2 matching 11 bases. The CDR3 has 13 residues. Germline-derived CDR1 and CDR2 are LNHDA and SQIVND (reference sequence). Trimming at V came to 5 bases and at J to 9 bases, leaving 4 bases not matched to a gene. The CDR3 spells CASSELAGATQYF. The DNA for the CDR3 is TGTGCCAGTAGTGAACTAGCGGGGGCAACGCAGTATTTT. Drawing the rest from reference TRBV19 and TRBJ2-3, the complete variable domain is DGGITQSPKYLFRKEGQNVTLSCEQNLNHDAMYWYRQDPGQGLRLIYYSQIVNDFQKGDIAEGYSVSREKKESFPLTVTSAQKNPTAFYLCASSELAGATQYFGPGTRLTVL.

The CDR3 here is CASRSNRGAFF. CDR3 nucleotide sequence: TGTGCCAGCAGGTCAAACAGGGGAGCGTTCTTC. V and J are TRBV6-1 and TRBJ2-1; 7 bases agree with TRBD1. This CDR3 has 11 residues. Germline V gene sequence: CDR1 MNHNS, CDR2 SASEGT. V was clipped by 6 bases and J by 15 bases; unmatched bases: 8.

The V gene is TRBV2, the J gene TRBJ2-7; 8 bases match TRBD1. There are 13 residues in the CDR3. Germline V CDR1 and CDR2: SNHLY, FYNNEI. After removal of 4 bases from V and 3 bases from J, the junction contained 2 bases not matched to a gene. The DNA for the CDR3 is TGTGCCAGCAGTGGGGACAGGAACTACGAGCAGTACTTC. This codes for CASSGDRNYEQYF.

The V gene is TRBV11-2, the J gene TRBJ2-5; a weak D match, TRBD2 (5 bases). V lost 3 bases, J lost 0 bases, and 17 bases lay in between. The CDR3 extends over 17 amino acids. Looked up from germline, CDR1 is SGHAT and CDR2 is FQNNGV. For the CDR3, the DNA is TGTGCCAGCAGCTTCAGTTCCGGACTCATGTACCAAGAGACCCAGTACTTC. Amino acid sequence: CASSFSSGLMYQETQYF.

This clone has a handful of counts. V usage is TRBV19 and J usage is TRBJ1-5; 9 bases are a match to TRBD1. CDR3 size: 17 residues. V was pared by 5 bases and J by 1 base, with 9 bases of the junction left unmatched. Germline V lookup: CDR1 LNHDA, CDR2 SQIVND (reference sequence). This CDR3 is CASSRGLGQGSNQPQHF. In DNA, the CDR3 is TGTGCCAGTAGTCGGGGCCTGGGACAGGGAAGCAATCAGCCCCAGCATTTT.

The chain is built from TRBV7-8 and TRBJ2-1; D ambiguous. The germline V and J ends were trimmed by 1 base and 0 bases, with 7 bases remaining between them. Germline V gene sequence: CDR1 SGHVS, CDR2 FQNEAQ. The CDR3 covers 15 residues. DNA for the CDR3: TGTGCCAGCAGCTTAGGAGCGAGCTCCTACAATGAGCAGTTCTTC. Protein product: CASSLGASSYNEQFF.

The chain couples TRBV19 to TRBJ2-5; no reliable D call. Germline values: CDR1 LNHDA, CDR2 SQIVND (reference sequence). Trimming took 8 bases from V and 2 from J, leaving 12 bases between them. The CDR3 extends over 13 amino acids. CDR3 in amino acids: CASGHIGQETQYF. The CDR3 DNA follows: TGTGCCAGTGGGCACATTGGACAAGAGACCCAGTACTTC.

The rearrangement joins TRBV9 to TRBJ2-4, with 11 bases aligning to TRBD1. J was trimmed by 8 bases and V by 4 bases; bases with no gene match: 14. The CDR3 is 17 amino acids. Germline V gene data show CDR1 as SGDLS and CDR2 as YYNGEE. The CDR3 sequence: CASSRRTGGSWGDIQYF. The CDR3 nucleotides are TGTGCCAGCAGCCGTCGGACAGGGGGCAGTTGGGGGGACATTCAGTACTTC.

This clone was observed many times. The chain couples TRBV6-6 to TRBJ1-3, with D perhaps TRBD1 (6 bases). CDR1 is MNHNY, CDR2 SVGAGI, per germline (reference sequence). The CDR3 consists of 14 residues. Trimming left V 4 bases short and J 2 bases short, with 9 bases between. The CDR3 sequence is CASSLTGAGNTIYF. The CDR3 DNA is TGTGCCAGCAGTTTGACAGGCGCTGGAAACACCATATATTTT.

The rearrangement uses TRBV7-8 and TRBJ2-3; 13 positions agree with TRBD2. Germline values: CDR1 SGHVS, CDR2 FQNEAQ. V gave up 1 base and J gave up 3 bases; unmatched junction bases: 13. This CDR3 is 20 amino acids long. CDR3 region: CASSLDVRGGLAGETDTQYF. CDR3 coding DNA: TGTGCCAGCAGCTTAGATGTAAGGGGCGGACTAGCGGGAGAAACAGATACGCAGTATTTT.

The J gene is TRBJ1-5, the V gene TRBV7-8, with D perhaps TRBD1 (6 bases). Trimming removed 5 bases at V and 1 base at J, with 15 bases between. CDR1 and CDR2 (germline): SGHVS, FQNEAQ. CDR3 size: 16 residues. The CDR3 DNA is TGTGCCAGCAGCACCATGGGGGCATGGAGCAATCAGCCCCAGCATTTT. It encodes CASSTMGAWSNQPQHF.

This clone was recorded a few times. The chain is built from TRBV10-3 and TRBJ1-1; D perhaps matches TRBD1 (5 bases). The CDR3 contains 12 residues. Germline V gene sequence: CDR1 ENHRY, CDR2 SYGVKD. The V gene lost 6 bases and the J gene lost 5 bases, with 10 bases spanning the gap. The CDR3 region is CAIRAEGTEAFF. The CDR3 nucleotides are TGTGCCATCAGGGCGGAGGGGACTGAAGCTTTCTTT.

V is TRBV4-1 and J is TRBJ2-5, with D possibly being TRBD1 (6 bases). Deletions cut 4 bases from V and 2 bases from J, with 11 bases between. The germline CDR1 and CDR2 sequences are MGHRA and YSYEKL. CDR3 size: 14 residues. This chain's CDR3 is CASSLIQGQETQYF. The CDR3 nucleotides are TGCGCCAGCAGCCTTATACAGGGACAAGAGACCCAGTACTTC.

The chain recombines TRBV6-1 with TRBJ1-2, with unresolved D. The CDR3 has 17 residues. In germline, CDR1 is MNHNS, CDR2 SASEGT. V lost 0 bases and J 2 bases, leaving 16 bases between the germline ends. The CDR3 DNA sequence: TGTGCCAGCAGTGAAGCGGTAACTCTGGACTTAAACTATGGCTACACCTTC. Translation gives CASSEAVTLDLNYGYTF.

The J gene is TRBJ1-3, the V gene TRBV6-6; perhaps TRBD1 as D (5 bases). The V gene's germline CDR1 is MNHNY and CDR2 SVGAGI (reference sequence). CDR3 length: 16 residues. V lost 0 bases and J 8 bases, leaving 17 bases between the germline ends. Written as DNA, the CDR3 is TGTGCCAGCAGTTACTCGACGGCCGATGAAGGGGACACCATATATTTT. Its protein is CASSYSTADEGDTIYF.

This clone came up a few times. The chain links TRBV12-5 to TRBJ2-3; D unclear. The germline V and J ends were trimmed by 1 base and 3 bases, with 11 bases remaining between them. CDR3 length equals 15 residues. CDR1 is LGHNT and CDR2 is FRNRAP in the germline V gene. The CDR3 DNA sequence: TGTGCTAGTGGTTTGGGACTCTCTCATACAGATACGCAGTATTTT. Its protein is CASGLGLSHTDTQYF.